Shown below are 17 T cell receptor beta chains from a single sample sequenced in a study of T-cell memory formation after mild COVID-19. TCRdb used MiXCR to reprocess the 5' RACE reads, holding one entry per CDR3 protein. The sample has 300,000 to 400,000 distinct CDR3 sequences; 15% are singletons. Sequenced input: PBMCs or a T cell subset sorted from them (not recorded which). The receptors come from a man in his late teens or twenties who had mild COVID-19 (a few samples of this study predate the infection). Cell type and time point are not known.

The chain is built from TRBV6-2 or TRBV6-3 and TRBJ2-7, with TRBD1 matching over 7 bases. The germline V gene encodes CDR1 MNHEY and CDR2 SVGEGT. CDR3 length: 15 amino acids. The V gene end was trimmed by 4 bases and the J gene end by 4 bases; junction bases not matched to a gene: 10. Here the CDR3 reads CASSSPGQILYEQYV. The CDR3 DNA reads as TGTGCCAGCAGTTCCCCGGGACAGATACTTTACGAGCAGTACGTC.

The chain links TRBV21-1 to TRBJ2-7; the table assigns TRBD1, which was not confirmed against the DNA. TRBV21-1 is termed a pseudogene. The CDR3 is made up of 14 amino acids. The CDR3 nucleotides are TGTGCCAGCAGCAAAGCCCGGGGTTCCCACGAGCAGTACGTC. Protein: CASSKARGSHEQYV.

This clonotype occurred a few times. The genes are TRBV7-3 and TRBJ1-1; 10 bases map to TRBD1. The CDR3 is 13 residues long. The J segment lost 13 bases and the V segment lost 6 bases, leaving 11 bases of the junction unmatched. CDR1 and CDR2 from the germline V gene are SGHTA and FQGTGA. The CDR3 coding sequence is TGTGCCAGCAGTCCGCCGGGACAGGGGACTCTTTTCTTT. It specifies CASSPPGQGTLFF.

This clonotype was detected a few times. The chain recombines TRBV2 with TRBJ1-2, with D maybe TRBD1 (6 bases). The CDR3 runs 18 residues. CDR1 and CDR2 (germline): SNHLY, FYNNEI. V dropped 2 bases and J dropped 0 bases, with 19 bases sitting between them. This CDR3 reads CASSEKDRRGPANYGYTF. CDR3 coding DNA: TGTGCCAGCAGTGAAAAAGACAGGAGGGGTCCTGCTAACTATGGCTACACCTTC.

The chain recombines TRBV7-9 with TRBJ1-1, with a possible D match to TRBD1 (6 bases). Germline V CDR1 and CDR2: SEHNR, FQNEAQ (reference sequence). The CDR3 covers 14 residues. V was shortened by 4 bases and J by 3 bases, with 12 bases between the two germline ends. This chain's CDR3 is CASSSTGMDTEAFF. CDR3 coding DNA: TGTGCCAGCAGCTCTACAGGGATGGACACTGAAGCTTTCTTT.

The CDR3 sequence: CASSSSPVMNTEAFF. CDR3 DNA sequence: TGTGCCAGCAGCTCCTCGCCAGTCATGAACACTGAAGCTTTCTTT. The chain has TRBV7-9 and TRBJ1-1; D is undetermined. V was clipped by 4 bases and J by 0 bases, with 12 bases between them. CDR1 and CDR2 (germline): SEHNR, FQNEAQ (reference sequence). This CDR3 is built from 15 residues.

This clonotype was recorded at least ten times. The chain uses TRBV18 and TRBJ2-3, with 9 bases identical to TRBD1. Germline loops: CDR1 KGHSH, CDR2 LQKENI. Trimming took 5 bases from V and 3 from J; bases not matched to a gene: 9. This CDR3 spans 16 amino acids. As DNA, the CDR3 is TGTGCCAGCTCATCCGGGGGACAGGGTGCAACAGATACGCAGTATTTT. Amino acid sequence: CASSSGGQGATDTQYF.

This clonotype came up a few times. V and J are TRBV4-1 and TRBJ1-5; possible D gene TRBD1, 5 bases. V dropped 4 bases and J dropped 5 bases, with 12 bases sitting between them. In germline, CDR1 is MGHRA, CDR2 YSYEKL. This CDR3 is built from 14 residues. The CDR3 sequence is CASSRGFSDQPQHF. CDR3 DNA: TGCGCCAGCAGCCGGGGGTTCTCGGATCAGCCCCAGCATTTT.

DNA of the CDR3: TGTGCCAGCGGGCGTACTAGCGGGGGCCCCTCCGAGCAGTACGTC. Encoded protein: CASGRTSGGPSEQYV. V gene TRBV13 combines with J gene TRBJ2-7, with TRBD2 identical over 11 bases. The J segment lost 6 bases and the V segment lost 8 bases, leaving 12 bases of the junction unmatched. Looked up from germline, CDR1 is PRHDT and CDR2 is FYEKMQ (reference sequence). This CDR3 comprises 15 residues.

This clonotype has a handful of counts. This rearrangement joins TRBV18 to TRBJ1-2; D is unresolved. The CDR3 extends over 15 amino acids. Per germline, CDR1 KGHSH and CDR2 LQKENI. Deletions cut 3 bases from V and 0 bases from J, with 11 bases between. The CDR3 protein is CASSPPGRSNYGYTF. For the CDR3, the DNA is TGTGCCAGCTCACCTCCCGGACGCTCTAACTATGGCTACACCTTC.

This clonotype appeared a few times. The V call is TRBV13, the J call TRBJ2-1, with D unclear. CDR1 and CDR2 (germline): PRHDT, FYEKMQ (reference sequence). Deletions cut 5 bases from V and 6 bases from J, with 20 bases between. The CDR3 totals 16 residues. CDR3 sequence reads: CASSRTRLPIFNEQFF. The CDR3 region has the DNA TGTGCCAGCAGCAGAACTCGACTGCCGATTTTCAATGAGCAGTTCTTC.

For the CDR3, the DNA is TGTGCCAGCAGCCCAGGTTGGTCAAGAACAAACACCATATATTTT. Its protein product is CASSPGWSRTNTIYF. The gene calls are TRBV7-9 and TRBJ1-3; D uncertain. The CDR3 covers 15 residues. Germline loops: CDR1 SEHNR, CDR2 FQNEAQ (reference sequence). V lost 5 bases and J 6 bases, leaving 17 bases between the germline ends.

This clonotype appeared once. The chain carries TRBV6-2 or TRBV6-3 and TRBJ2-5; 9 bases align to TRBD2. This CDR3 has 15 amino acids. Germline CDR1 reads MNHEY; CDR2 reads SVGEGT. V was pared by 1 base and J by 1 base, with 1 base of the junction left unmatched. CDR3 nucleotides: TGTGCCAGCAGTTACTTGCGGGGGGGCCAAGAGACCCAGTACTTC. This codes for CASSYLRGGQETQYF.

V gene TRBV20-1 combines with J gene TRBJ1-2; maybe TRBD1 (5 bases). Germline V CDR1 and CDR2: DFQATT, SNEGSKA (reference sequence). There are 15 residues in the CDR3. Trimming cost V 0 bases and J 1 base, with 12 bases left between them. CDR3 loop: CSARDGAGNNYGYTF. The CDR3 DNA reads TGCAGTGCTAGAGATGGGGCAGGGAATAACTATGGCTACACCTTC.

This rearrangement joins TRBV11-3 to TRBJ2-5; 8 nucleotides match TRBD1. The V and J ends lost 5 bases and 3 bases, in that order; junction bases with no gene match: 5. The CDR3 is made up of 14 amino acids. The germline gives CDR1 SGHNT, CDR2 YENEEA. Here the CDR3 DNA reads TGTGCCAGCAGCCAAACAGGGGGAGAAGAGACCCAGTACTTC. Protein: CASSQTGGEETQYF. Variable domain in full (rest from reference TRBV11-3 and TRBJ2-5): EAGVVQSPRYKIIEKKQPVAFWCNPISGHNTLYWYLQNLGQGPELLIRYENEEAVDDSQLPKDRFSAERLKGVDSTLKIQPAELGDSAVYLCASSQTGGEETQYFGPGTRLLVL.

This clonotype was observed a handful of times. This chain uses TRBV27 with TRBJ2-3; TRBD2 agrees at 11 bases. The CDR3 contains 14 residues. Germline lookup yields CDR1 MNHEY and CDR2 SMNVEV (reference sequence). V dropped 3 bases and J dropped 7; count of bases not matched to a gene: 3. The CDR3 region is CASSFSSGGNTQYF. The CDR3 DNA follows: TGTGCCAGCAGTTTCTCTAGCGGGGGGAATACGCAGTATTTT.

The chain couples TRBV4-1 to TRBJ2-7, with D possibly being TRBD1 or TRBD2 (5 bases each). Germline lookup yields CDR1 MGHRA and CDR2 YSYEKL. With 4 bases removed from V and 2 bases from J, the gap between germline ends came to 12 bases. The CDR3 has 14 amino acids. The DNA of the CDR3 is TGCGCCAGCAGCCCCAGGGACGGCCCCTACGAGCAGTACTTC. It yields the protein CASSPRDGPYEQYF.